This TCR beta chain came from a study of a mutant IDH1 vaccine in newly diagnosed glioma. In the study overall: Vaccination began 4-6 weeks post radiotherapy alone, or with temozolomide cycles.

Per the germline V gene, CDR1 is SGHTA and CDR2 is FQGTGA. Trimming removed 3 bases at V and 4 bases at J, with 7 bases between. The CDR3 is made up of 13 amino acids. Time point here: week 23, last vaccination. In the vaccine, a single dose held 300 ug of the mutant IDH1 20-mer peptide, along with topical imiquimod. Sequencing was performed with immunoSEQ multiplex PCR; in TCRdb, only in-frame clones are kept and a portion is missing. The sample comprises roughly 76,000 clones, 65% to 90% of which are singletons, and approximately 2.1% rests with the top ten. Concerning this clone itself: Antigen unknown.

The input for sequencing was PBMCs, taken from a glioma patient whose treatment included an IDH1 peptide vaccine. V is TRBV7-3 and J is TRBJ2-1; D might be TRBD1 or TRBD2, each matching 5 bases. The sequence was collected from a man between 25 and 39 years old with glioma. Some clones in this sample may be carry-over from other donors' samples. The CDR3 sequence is CASSFGAYNEQFF. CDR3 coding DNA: TGTGCCAGCAGCTTCGGGGCGTACAATGAGCAGTTCTTC.